This T cell receptor (beta chain) emerged from a study of T-cell memory formation after mild COVID-19. Each CDR3 protein is one row after TCRdb ran MiXCR on the 5' RACE reads. The sample has fewer than 350,000 distinct CDR3 sequences; roughly an eighth are singletons. This receptor was obtained from a man in his late teens or twenties who had mild COVID-19 (a few samples of this study predate the infection). Cell type and time point are not known. Source material: PBMCs or a T cell subset sorted from them (not recorded which).

Written as DNA, the CDR3 is TGCGCCAGCAGCCAAGTTAGCGGGGGGTATAATGAGCAGTTCTTC. Its protein is CASSQVSGGYNEQFF. The chain is built from TRBV4-1 and TRBJ2-1; TRBD2 aligns across 10 bases. The junction had 4 bases not matched to a gene; V was cut back by 1 base and J by 7 bases. The CDR3 spans 15 residues. CDR1 MGHRA and CDR2 YSYEKL come from the germline V gene.